One sample yielded the 5 T cell receptor beta chains listed below, sequenced in a study of blood T cell repertoires in COVID-19. Assay: immunoSEQ multiplex PCR; the TCRdb copy retains only in-frame clones and omits some. The sample lists some 72,000 clones, roughly 86% occurring once. What was sequenced was peripheral blood. Receptors were obtained from a man aged 45-65 years with active or convalescent COVID-19.

This chain joins TRBV5-1 and TRBJ1-5; D may be TRBD1 (6 bases). In germline, CDR1 is SGHRS, CDR2 YFSETQ. V lost 4 bases and J 5 bases, leaving 16 bases between the germline ends. CDR3 length: 15 amino acids. The CDR3 loop is CASSASTGWDQPQHF. For the CDR3, the DNA is TGCGCCAGCAGCGCAAGTACAGGGTGGGATCAGCCCCAGCATTTT. Filled out from reference TRBV5-1 and TRBJ1-5, the complete variable domain reads KAGVTQTPRYLIKTRGQQVTLSCSPISGHRSVSWYQQTPGQGLQFLFEYFSETQRNKGNFPGRFSGRQFSNSRSEMNVSTLELGDSALYLCASSASTGWDQPQHFGDGTRLSIL.

The chain has TRBV5-1 and TRBJ2-1; TRBD2 matches at 8 bases. The CDR3 has 14 amino acids. V shed 1 base, J shed 3 bases, and the junction held 0 bases outside the gene matches. Per the germline V gene, CDR1 is SGHRS and CDR2 is YFSETQ. CDR3 loop: CASSLTSGYNEQFF. CDR3 coding DNA: TGCGCCAGCAGCTTGACTAGCGGCTACAATGAGCAGTTCTTC.

The gene calls are TRBV11-1 and TRBJ1-1; D may be TRBD1 (6 bases). This CDR3 has 15 residues. Trimming removed 4 bases at V and 4 bases at J, with 16 bases between. Germline CDR1 and CDR2: SGHAT and FQDESV (reference sequence). The CDR3 nucleotides are TGTGCCAGCAGCTCGAATGGGGGGGGCGTCACTGAAGCTTTCTTT. Its protein is CASSSNGGGVTEAFF.

The gene calls are TRBV7-7 and TRBJ2-3, with unresolved D. Germline-derived CDR1 and CDR2 are SSHAT and FNYEAQ (reference sequence). Trimming stripped 5 bases from V and 6 bases from J, with 18 bases between. The CDR3 sequence is 15 residues long. The CDR3 region is CASSALGTNSDTQYF. In nucleotides, the CDR3 is TGTGCCAGCAGCGCTCTGGGCACCAACTCCGATACGCAGTATTTT.

This chain uses TRBV7-9 with TRBJ1-5, with no clear D. Trimming took 1 base from V and 6 from J, leaving 10 bases between them. CDR1 is SEHNR and CDR2 is FQNEAQ in the germline V gene (reference sequence). The CDR3 extends over 14 amino acids. CDR3 in amino acids: CASSLGQLTQPQHF. The CDR3 DNA is TGTGCCAGCAGCTTAGGTCAACTCACTCAGCCCCAGCATTTT.